This is a list of T cell receptor beta chains from one sample in a study of technical replicates of blood from a few donors. The data were produced by immunoSEQ multiplex PCR, yet TCRdb's version contains in-frame clones alone and is incomplete. This table holds 70,000 to 85,000 clones, nearly 97% found once. Sequenced sample: T cells isolated from PBMCs. All receptors derive from a human donor in good health. The CDR3 runs from the conserved cysteine through the conserved F or W. A D gene is named only where the DNA matches it firmly. Not every row has a clone size; where given, it reads once, few, many or a size class.

j_gene	len	d_gene	abundance	v_gene	CDR3aa	CDR3nt
TRBJ2-5	14	TRBD2	.	TRBV5-1	CASSLLGGQETQYF	TGCGCCAGCAGCTTGTTGGGGGGGCAAGAGACCCAGTACTTC
TRBJ2-3	13	.	.	TRBV27	CASGRRDTDTQYF	TGTGCCAGTGGGAGGAGAGATACAGATACGCAGTATTTT
TRBJ2-7	14	TRBD1	.	TRBV28	CASHLGTGYVEQYF	TGTGCCAGCCACCTCGGGACAGGTTATGTCGAGCAGTACTTC
TRBJ2-7	12	.	once	TRBV7-6	CASSLAGQKQYF	TGTGCCAGCAGCTTAGCGGGGCAGAAGCAGTACTTC
TRBJ2-5	14	TRBD1	.	TRBV2	CASKIGTEEETQYF	TGTGCCAGCAAAATCGGGACAGAGGAAGAGACCCAGTACTTC
TRBJ2-3	16	TRBD1	once	TRBV28	CASSSGTVLLTDTQYF	TGTGCCAGCAGTTCCGGGACAGTCCTCCTCACAGATACGCAGTATTTT
TRBJ1-1	13	.	.	TRBV7-3	CASRQGNYTEAFF	TGTGCCAGCAGACAGGGAAACTACACTGAAGCTTTCTTT
TRBJ2-1	16	TRBD2	.	TRBV2	CASPVKGSGSVNEQFF	TGTGCCAGCCCGGTTAAGGGAAGCGGGAGTGTGAATGAGCAGTTCTTC
TRBJ2-1	11	.	.	TRBV10-3	CAISDHSEQFF	TGTGCCATCAGTGACCATTCTGAGCAGTTCTTC
TRBJ2-5	16	.	once	TRBV13	CASLRLDLVAQETQYF	TGTGCCAGCCTAAGACTGGATCTCGTGGCCCAAGAGACCCAGTACTTC
TRBJ2-3	14	.	.	TRBV29-1	CSVEDLSGSDTQYF	TGCAGCGTTGAAGATCTTTCGGGATCAGATACGCAGTATTTT
TRBJ2-3	14	.	.	TRBV9	CASSVNPGTDTQYF	TGTGCCAGCAGCGTAAATCCTGGCACAGATACGCAGTATTTT
TRBJ2-1	17	TRBD2	few	TRBV11-2	CASSLVGAGVSYNEQFF	TGTGCCAGCAGCTTAGTCGGTGCGGGGGTCTCCTACAATGAGCAGTTCTTC
TRBJ2-2	13	TRBD2	.	TRBV2	CASRGLGTGELFF	TGTGCCAGCCGGGGACTAGGTACCGGGGAGCTGTTTTTT